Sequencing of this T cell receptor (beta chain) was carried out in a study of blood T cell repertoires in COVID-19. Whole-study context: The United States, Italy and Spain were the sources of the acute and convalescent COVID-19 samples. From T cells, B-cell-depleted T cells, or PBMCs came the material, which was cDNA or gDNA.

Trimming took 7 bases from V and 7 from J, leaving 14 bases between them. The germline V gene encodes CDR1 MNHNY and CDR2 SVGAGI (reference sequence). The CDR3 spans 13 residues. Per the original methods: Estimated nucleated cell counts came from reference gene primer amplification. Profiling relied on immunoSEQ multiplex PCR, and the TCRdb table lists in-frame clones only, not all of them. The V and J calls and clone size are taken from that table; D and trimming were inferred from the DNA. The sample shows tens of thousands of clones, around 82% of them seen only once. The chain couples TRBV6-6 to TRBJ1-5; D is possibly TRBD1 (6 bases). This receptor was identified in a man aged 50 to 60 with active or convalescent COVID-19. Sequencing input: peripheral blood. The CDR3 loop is CASTKQGNQPQHF. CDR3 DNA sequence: TGTGCCAGCACCAAACAGGGAAACCAGCCCCAGCATTTT.